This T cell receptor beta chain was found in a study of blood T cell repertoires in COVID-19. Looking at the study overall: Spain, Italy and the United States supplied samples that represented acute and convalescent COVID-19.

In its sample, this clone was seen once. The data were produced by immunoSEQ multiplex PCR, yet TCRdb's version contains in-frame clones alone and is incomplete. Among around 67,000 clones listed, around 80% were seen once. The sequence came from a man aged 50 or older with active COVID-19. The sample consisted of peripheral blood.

CDR3 sequence: CASSEWTSGSPSGANVLTF. The CDR3 region has the DNA TGTGCCAGCAGTGAATGGACTAGCGGGAGTCCCTCTGGGGCCAACGTCCTGACTTTC. The gene calls are TRBV6-1 and TRBJ2-6; 13 bases align to TRBD2. The germline gives CDR1 MNHNS, CDR2 SASEGT. Losses at the gene ends were 2 bases for V and 0 bases for J; bases not matched to a gene: 4. The length of the CDR3 is 19 residues.